The 21 T cell receptor beta chains below all came from one sample that was sequenced in a study. TCRdb independently ran MiXCR on the 5' RACE reads; one entry per CDR3 protein. The data contain about 32,000 distinct CDR3 sequences, roughly 30% of them singletons. The sorted Tregs were CD4+CD25+CD127-/low cells. The sample comprised tumor-infiltrating Tregs sorted from the breast tumor. The source is a female donor with breast cancer.

Note on this clonotype: This may be a read error, as it is one base from a much larger clone. V usage is TRBV7-3 and J usage is TRBJ2-3, with D perhaps TRBD2 (6 bases). The CDR3 runs 12 residues. CDR1 and CDR2 (germline): SGHTA, FQGTGA. Trimming removed 5 bases from V and 6 bases from J, with 9 bases in between. The CDR3 here is CASSSGGDTQYF. The CDR3 DNA reads TGTGCCAGCAGCAGTGGGGGGGATACGCAGTATTTT.

The J gene is TRBJ2-7, the V gene TRBV6-1; no clear D. The CDR3 totals 16 residues. Germline V gene sequence: CDR1 MNHNS, CDR2 SASEGT. V was clipped by 7 bases and J by 3 bases, with 22 bases between them. CDR3 protein: CASTLIKGRSVYEQYF. Written as DNA, the CDR3 is TGTGCCAGCACCCTCATTAAAGGTAGGAGCGTCTACGAGCAGTACTTC.

The chain recombines TRBV7-9 with TRBJ2-1; D not resolved. The CDR3 has 13 amino acids. Germline CDR1 and CDR2: SEHNR and FQNEAQ (reference sequence). Between the trimmed V and J ends, which lost 5 bases and 10 bases, there was a span of 15 bases. The CDR3 DNA is TGTGCCAGCAGCCCCCAATCCGCCGGGGAGCAGTTCTTC. Translating gives CASSPQSAGEQFF. Drawing the rest from reference TRBV7-9 and TRBJ2-1, the complete variable domain is DTGVSQNPRHKITKRGQNVTFRCDPISEHNRLYWYRQTLGQGPEFLTYFQNEAQLEKSRLLSDRFSAERPKGSFSTLEIQRTEQGDSAMYLCASSPQSAGEQFFGPGTRLTVL.

This clonotype has ten or more counts. V and J are TRBV10-2 and TRBJ2-7; 8 positions agree with TRBD1. V lost 6 bases, J lost 0 bases, and 4 bases stayed unmatched. This CDR3 region has 14 residues. The germline gives CDR1 WSHSY, CDR2 SAAADI. CDR3 nucleotides: TGCGCCAGCAGACTAGGACAGGGCTCCTACGAGCAGTACTTC. Encoded protein: CASRLGQGSYEQYF.

A note on this clonotype: Its ends do not fully match the called genes, so a read error is possible. This rearrangement joins TRBV4-1 to TRBJ1-1, with D unclear. This CDR3 comprises 16 residues. In germline, CDR1 is MGHRA, CDR2 YSYEKL. The CDR3 nucleotides read TGCGCCAGCAGCCAAGCAGCAACCCTTCTTAGCACCGAAGCTTCCTTT. Its protein is CASSQAATLLSTEASF.

This chain connects TRBV11-3 to TRBJ2-1, with D possibly called TRBD1 or TRBD2 (5 bases each). V lost 1 base and J lost 2, with 15 bases in between. The CDR3 loop spans 17 amino acids. Germline V gene lookup returns CDR1 SGHNT and CDR2 YENEEA. CDR3 DNA sequence: TGTGCCAGCAGCTTAGGAGGGTTTGGCAGGGCCTACAATGAGCAGTTCTTC. Translated: CASSLGGFGRAYNEQFF.

As concerns this clonotype: A much larger clone lies a single base off, so this may be a read error. The rearrangement uses TRBV6-1 and TRBJ1-6, with D possibly matching TRBD1 (6 bases). The CDR3 loop spans 16 amino acids. Per the germline V gene, CDR1 is MNHNS and CDR2 is SASEGT. V lost 1 base and J 9 bases, leaving 16 bases between the germline ends. CDR3 protein: CASSEGWDPRGSPLHF. The CDR3 DNA sequence: TGTGCCAGCAGTGAAGGCTGGGACCCCAGGGGTTCACCCCTCCACTTT.

This clonotype has only a few counts. This may stem from a read error, because a much larger clone lies one nucleotide away. This chain's CDR3 is CASQFRAGNTGELFF. As DNA, the CDR3 is TGCGCCAGCCAATTCCGGGCGGGGAACACCGGGGAGCTGTTTTTT. This chain joins TRBV5-1 and TRBJ2-2, with D perhaps TRBD2 (5 bases). Trimming cost V 7 bases and J 1 base, with 14 bases left between them. Germline V CDR1 and CDR2: SGHRS, YFSETQ. The CDR3 consists of 15 residues.

This chain uses TRBV14 with TRBJ2-7, with a possible D match to TRBD1 (5 bases). Germline CDR1 SGHDN, CDR2 FVKESK. Trimming shortened V by 6 bases and J by 5 bases, and 14 bases separated the two germline ends. This CDR3 spans 13 amino acids. CDR3 sequence (DNA): TGTGCCAGCAGACGAAAGGGGTCCAACGAGCAGTACTTC. Translation: CASRRKGSNEQYF.

The V call is TRBV20-1, the J call TRBJ2-7, with 10 bases aligning to TRBD2. CDR1 is DFQATT, CDR2 SNEGSKA, per germline (reference sequence). With V trimmed by 4 bases and J by 4 bases, 4 bases remained unmatched. The CDR3 totals 13 residues. In DNA form, the CDR3 reads TGCAGTGCTACACAACTAGCGGGGTACGAGCAGTACTTC. This translates into CSATQLAGYEQYF.

The table lists this clonotype with many counts. The chain uses TRBV7-8 and TRBJ1-5; D gene ambiguous. V lost 3 bases, J lost 4 bases, and 13 bases lay in between. CDR3 size: 15 residues. Per the germline V gene, CDR1 is SGHVS and CDR2 is FQNEAQ. The DNA of the CDR3 is TGTGCCAGCAGCTTGGAAGGACGGTTAAATCAGCCCCAGCATTTT. Translated: CASSLEGRLNQPQHF. The variable domain in full, completed from reference TRBV7-8 and TRBJ1-5, reads GAGVSQSPRYKVAKRGQDVALRCDPISGHVSLFWYQQALGQGPEFLTYFQNEAQLDKSGLPSDRFFAERPEGSVSTLKIQRTQQEDSAVYLCASSLEGRLNQPQHFGDGTRLSIL.

This clonotype has a handful of counts. With a much larger clone just one base away, this may be a read error. The J gene is TRBJ2-7, the V gene TRBV20-1; 8 positions match TRBD1. The germline CDR1 and CDR2 sequences are DFQATT and SNEGSKA (reference sequence). The CDR3 is 15 residues long. CDR3 protein: CGASRQTGAAYEQYF. The CDR3 DNA follows: TGCGGTGCTAGCAGGCAGACAGGGGCGGCCTACGAGCAGTACTTC.

This clonotype is a singleton in its sample. V and J are TRBV19 and TRBJ2-1, with D possibly being TRBD1 or TRBD2 (5 bases each). Germline V CDR1 and CDR2: LNHDA, SQIVND (reference sequence). Trimming shortened V by 2 bases and J by 4 bases, and 12 bases separated the two germline ends. The CDR3 runs to 15 residues. The CDR3 reads CASSISRERYNEQFF. CDR3 in DNA: TGTGCCAGTAGTATAAGCAGGGAGCGATACAATGAGCAGTTCTTC. Together with reference TRBV19 and TRBJ2-1, the CDR3 gives the full variable domain: DGGITQSPKYLFRKEGQNVTLSCEQNLNHDAMYWYRQDPGQGLRLIYYSQIVNDFQKGDIAEGYSVSREKKESFPLTVTSAQKNPTAFYLCASSISRERYNEQFFGPGTRLTVL.

This clonotype came up many times. The V call is TRBV7-9, the J call TRBJ1-6; D remains unclear. The CDR3 is 14 amino acids. Trimming stripped 8 bases from V and 3 bases from J, with 11 bases between. Germline CDR1 and CDR2: SEHNR and FQNEAQ (reference sequence). CDR3 nucleotide sequence: TGTGCCAGCTCCAGGAGCAGCTATAATTCACCCCTCCACTTT. Amino acid sequence: CASSRSSYNSPLHF. Full variable domain (outside the CDR3, taken from reference TRBV7-9 and TRBJ1-6): DTGVSQNPRHKITKRGQNVTFRCDPISEHNRLYWYRQTLGQGPEFLTYFQNEAQLEKSRLLSDRFSAERPKGSFSTLEIQRTEQGDSAMYLCASSRSSYNSPLHFGNGTRLTVT.

CDR3 amino acids: CASSELAGGYGYTF. In DNA, the CDR3 is TGTGCCAGCAGTGAATTGGCAGGGGGCTATGGCTACACCTTC. The genes are TRBV25-1 and TRBJ1-2; 7 bases map to TRBD1. Trimming cost V 1 base and J 4 bases; bases outside gene matches: 3. This CDR3 is 14 amino acids long. The germline gives CDR1 MGHDK, CDR2 SYGVNS.

This clonotype was seen repeatedly, ten times or more. The CDR3 bases are TGTGCCACCAGCGGGACAGGGAACCGGAGGGGGTTCTTC. It is translated as CATSGTGNRRGFF. The V call is TRBV24-1, the J call TRBJ2-1; 9 bases map to TRBD1. The CDR3 runs to 13 residues. The V and J ends lost 7 bases and 15 bases, in that order; junction bases with no gene match: 12. Germline V gene lookup returns CDR1 KGHDR and CDR2 SFDVKD.

With regard to this clonotype: The junction departs from the called germline gene at one end, perhaps through a read error. The chain carries TRBV30 and TRBJ2-1, with a tentative D call TRBD1 (6 bases). Germline assignment: CDR1 GTSNPN and CDR2 SVGIG (reference sequence). The CDR3 runs to 14 residues. The CDR3 loop reads CAWITRGTVNEKFF. Here the CDR3 DNA reads TGTGCCTGGATCACCAGGGGAACGGTGAATGAGAAGTTCTTC.

The sample holds a few counts of this clonotype. This could be a read error, since a much larger clone is one nucleotide away. The V call is TRBV6-1, the J call TRBJ1-5, with a weak D call TRBD1 (5 bases). The CDR3 runs 18 residues. The germline CDR1 and CDR2 sequences are MNHNS and SASEGT. V was pared by 3 bases and J by 2 bases, with 20 bases between. The CDR3 loop reads CASSDPTEGVRGNQPQHF. CDR3 coding DNA: TGTGCCAGCAGTGACCCGACTGAAGGGGTAAGAGGCAATCAGCCCCAGCATTTT.

In its sample, this clonotype was seen many times. The chain couples TRBV3-1 to TRBJ2-1; 13 nucleotides match TRBD2. Trimming cost V 4 bases and J 8 bases; bases outside gene matches: 5. The germline CDR1 and CDR2 sequences are LGHDT and YNNKEL (reference sequence). The CDR3 covers 15 residues. CDR3 region: CASSPTSGRGHEQFF. DNA for the CDR3: TGTGCCAGCAGCCCAACTAGCGGGAGGGGCCATGAGCAGTTCTTC.

In this sample, this clonotype turned up a few times. This may come from a read error, since a much larger clone is one base off. The chain carries TRBV29-1 and TRBJ1-2; D perhaps matches TRBD1 (5 bases). There are 12 residues in the CDR3. The V end was cut by 2 bases, the J end by 8 bases, with 12 bases between. The germline V gene has CDR1 SQVTM and CDR2 ANQGSEA. The CDR3 DNA is TGCAGCGTTGAAACCGCAGGGTTGGGCTACACCTTC. Translated, it gives CSVETAGLGYTF.

The chain is built from TRBV20-1 and TRBJ1-1, with D tentatively TRBD1 (5 bases). There are 13 residues in the CDR3. Trimming removed 2 bases at V and 0 bases at J, with 7 bases between. Germline lookup yields CDR1 DFQATT and CDR2 SNEGSKA (reference sequence). Here the CDR3 reads CSARRDLNTEAFF. The CDR3 DNA follows: TGCAGTGCTAGACGGGACCTGAACACTGAAGCTTTCTTT.